The entry below describes one TCR beta chain. The sample belongs to a study of neoadjuvant nivolumab and ipilimumab in lung cancer. The method was immunoSEQ multiplex PCR; TCRdb's version includes in-frame clones alone and lacks a portion of them. The sample gives about 18,000 clones, around 86% of which show up once; more than 2% is in the top ten. V dropped 6 bases and J dropped 3 bases, with 9 bases sitting between them. The CDR3 is made up of 13 amino acids. Germline V CDR1 and CDR2: MNHEY, SVGAGI. The clonotype originates from an adult with non-small cell lung cancer. The chain combines TRBV6-5 with TRBJ1-3; D is unclear. Sequenced material: peripheral blood, taken before neoadjuvant nivolumab, alone or with ipilimumab. CDR3 DNA sequence: TGTGCCAGCAGCCTGGACGGTGGAAACACCATATATTTT. Translated, it gives CASSLDGGNTIYF.